This T cell receptor beta chain was sequenced during a study of shared clonotypes between healthy human individuals. Libraries were prepared by immunoSEQ multiplex PCR; TCRdb keeps only in-frame clonotypes and omits some of them. The data hold roughly 850,000 clones, with approximately 97% observed a single time. CDR3 length equals 14 residues. The germline V and J ends were trimmed by 4 bases and 6 bases, with 17 bases remaining between them. Germline values: CDR1 SGHRS, CDR2 YFSETQ. Naivety among CD8 cells was defined by CD45RO negativity and positive CCR7 selection, thereby excluding terminally differentiated effector memory CD45RA+ cells.

The chain is built from TRBV5-1 and TRBJ2-7; no clear D. The origin of this receptor is a man aged 30 to 39 in good health. The sample taken for sequencing was naive CD8+ T cells sorted from blood. In nucleotides, the CDR3 is TGCGCCAGCAGCGCTACGGGCCTCTATAGCGAGCAGTACTTC. Translated, it gives CASSATGLYSEQYF.